The TCR beta chain under discussion was sequenced for a study of shared clonotypes between healthy human individuals. This clone was seen more than once but under ten times. Assay: immunoSEQ multiplex PCR; the TCRdb copy retains only in-frame clones and omits some. The repertoire has some 500,000 clones, roughly 78% of them found once; the top ten carry about 12%. Germline lookup yields CDR1 SGHDT and CDR2 YYEEEE. V was clipped by 4 bases and J by 4 bases, with 26 bases between them. There are 18 residues in the CDR3. The gene calls are TRBV5-6 and TRBJ1-1; tentative D call: TRBD1 (6 bases). Sequenced: PBMCs. The receptor was isolated from a woman aged 40-49 years in good health. Some clones in this sample may be carry-over from other donors' samples. CDR3 DNA sequence: TGTGCCAGCAGCCTCAAAGACAGGTTACTAAGTTTGAGCACTGAAGCTTTCTTT. Translated: CASSLKDRLLSLSTEAFF. The variable domain in full, with the rest retrieved from reference TRBV5-6 and TRBJ1-1, is DAGVTQSPTHLIKTRGQQVTLRCSPKSGHDTVSWYQQALGQGPQFIFQYYEEEERQRGNFPDRFSGHQFPNYSSELNVNALLLGDSALYLCASSLKDRLLSLSTEAFFGQGTRLTVV.